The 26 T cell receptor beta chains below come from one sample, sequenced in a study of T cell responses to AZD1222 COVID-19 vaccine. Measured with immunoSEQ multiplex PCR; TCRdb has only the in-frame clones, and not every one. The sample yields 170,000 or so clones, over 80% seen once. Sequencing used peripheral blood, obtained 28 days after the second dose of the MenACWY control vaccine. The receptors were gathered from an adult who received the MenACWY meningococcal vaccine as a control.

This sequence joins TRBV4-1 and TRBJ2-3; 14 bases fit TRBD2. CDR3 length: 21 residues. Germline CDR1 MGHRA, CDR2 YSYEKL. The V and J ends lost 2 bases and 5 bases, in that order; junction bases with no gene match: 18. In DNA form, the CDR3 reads TGCGCCAGCAGCCAAAAATCGGGACTAGCGGGGGACACAACTTTCGGAGATACGCAGTATTTT. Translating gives CASSQKSGLAGDTTFGDTQYF.

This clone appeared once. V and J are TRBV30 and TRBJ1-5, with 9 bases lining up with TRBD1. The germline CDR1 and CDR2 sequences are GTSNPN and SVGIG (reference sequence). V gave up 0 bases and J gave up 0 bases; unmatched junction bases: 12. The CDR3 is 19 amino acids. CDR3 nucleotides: TGTGCCTGGAGTGTACGTAGGACAGGGGTGCAGGATAGCAATCAGCCCCAGCATTTT. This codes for CAWSVRRTGVQDSNQPQHF.

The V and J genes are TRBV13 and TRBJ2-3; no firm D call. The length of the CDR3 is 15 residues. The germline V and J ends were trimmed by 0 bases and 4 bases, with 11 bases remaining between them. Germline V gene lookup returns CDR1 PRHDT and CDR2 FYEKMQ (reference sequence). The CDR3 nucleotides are TGTGCCAGCAGCTTAGGTGCCACGAGGTCAGATACGCAGTATTTT. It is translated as CASSLGATRSDTQYF.

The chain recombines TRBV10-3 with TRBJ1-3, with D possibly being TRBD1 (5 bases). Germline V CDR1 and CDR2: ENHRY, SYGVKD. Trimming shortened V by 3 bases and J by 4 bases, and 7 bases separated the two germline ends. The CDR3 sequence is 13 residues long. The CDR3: CAISDRAGNTIYF. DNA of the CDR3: TGTGCCATCAGTGACAGGGCGGGAAACACCATATATTTT.

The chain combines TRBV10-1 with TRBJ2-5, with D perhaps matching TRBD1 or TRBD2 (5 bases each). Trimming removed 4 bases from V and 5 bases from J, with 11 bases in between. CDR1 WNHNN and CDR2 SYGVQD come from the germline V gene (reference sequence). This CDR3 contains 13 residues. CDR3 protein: CASSVGVDETQYF. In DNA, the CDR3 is TGCGCCAGCAGTGTGGGGGTTGATGAGACCCAGTACTTC.

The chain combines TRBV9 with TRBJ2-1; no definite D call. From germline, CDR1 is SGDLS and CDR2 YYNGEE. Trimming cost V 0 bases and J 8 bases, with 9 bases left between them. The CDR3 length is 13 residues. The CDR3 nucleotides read TGTGCCAGCAGCGTAGCTCTTGGGGATGAGCAGTTCTTC. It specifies CASSVALGDEQFF.

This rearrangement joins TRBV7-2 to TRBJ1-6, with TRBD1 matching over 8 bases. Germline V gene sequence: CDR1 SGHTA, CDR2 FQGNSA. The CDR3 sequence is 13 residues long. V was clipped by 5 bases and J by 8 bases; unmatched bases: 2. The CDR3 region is CASSGQGYSPLHF. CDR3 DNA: TGTGCCAGCAGCGGACAGGGCTATTCACCCCTCCACTTT.

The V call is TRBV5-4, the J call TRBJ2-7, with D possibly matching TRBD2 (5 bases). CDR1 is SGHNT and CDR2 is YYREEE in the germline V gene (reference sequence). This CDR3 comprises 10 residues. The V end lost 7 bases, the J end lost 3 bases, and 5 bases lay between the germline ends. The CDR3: CASGLYEQYF. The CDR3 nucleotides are TGTGCCAGCGGACTCTACGAGCAGTACTTC.

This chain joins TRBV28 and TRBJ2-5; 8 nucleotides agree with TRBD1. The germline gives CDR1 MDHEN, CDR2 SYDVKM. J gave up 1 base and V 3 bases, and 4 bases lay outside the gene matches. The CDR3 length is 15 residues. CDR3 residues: CASSFLGTGQETQYF. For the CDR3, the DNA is TGTGCCAGCAGTTTTCTTGGGACAGGCCAAGAGACCCAGTACTTC.

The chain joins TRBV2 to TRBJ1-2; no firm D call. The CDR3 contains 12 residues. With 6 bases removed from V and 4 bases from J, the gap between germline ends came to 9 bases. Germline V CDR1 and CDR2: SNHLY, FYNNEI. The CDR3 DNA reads TGTGCCAGCAGGCCCGGCGCCTATGGCTACACCTTC. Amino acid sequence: CASRPGAYGYTF.

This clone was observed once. As DNA, the CDR3 is TGTGCCAGCAGCTCCGAGGTAGGAGAAAAACTGTTTTTT. Translating it yields CASSSEVGEKLFF. The chain employs TRBV6-2 or TRBV6-3 and TRBJ1-4; D not resolved. This CDR3 region has 13 residues. Germline CDR1 and CDR2: MNHEY and SVGEGT. V was pared by 6 bases and J by 8 bases, with 13 bases between.

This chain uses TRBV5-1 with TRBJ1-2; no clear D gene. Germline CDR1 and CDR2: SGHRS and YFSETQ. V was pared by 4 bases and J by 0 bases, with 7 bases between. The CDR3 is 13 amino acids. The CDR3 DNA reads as TGCGCCAGCAGCCCGGACCCTAACTATGGCTACACCTTC. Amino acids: CASSPDPNYGYTF.

The CDR3 bases are TGTGCCTGGGGAGGCCATTCGACTGGAAACACCATATATTTT. Translating gives CAWGGHSTGNTIYF. This chain links TRBV30 with TRBJ1-3, with D unclear. Deletions cut 5 bases from V and 2 bases from J, with 13 bases between. Germline CDR1 and CDR2: GTSNPN and SVGIG (reference sequence). The length of the CDR3 is 14 residues.

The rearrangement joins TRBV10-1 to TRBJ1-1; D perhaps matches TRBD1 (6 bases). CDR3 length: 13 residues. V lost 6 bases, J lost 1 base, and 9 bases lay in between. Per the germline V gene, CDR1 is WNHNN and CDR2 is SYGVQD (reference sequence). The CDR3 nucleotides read TGCGCCAGCAGCTTGGACAGGAACACTGAAGCTTTCTTT. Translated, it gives CASSLDRNTEAFF.

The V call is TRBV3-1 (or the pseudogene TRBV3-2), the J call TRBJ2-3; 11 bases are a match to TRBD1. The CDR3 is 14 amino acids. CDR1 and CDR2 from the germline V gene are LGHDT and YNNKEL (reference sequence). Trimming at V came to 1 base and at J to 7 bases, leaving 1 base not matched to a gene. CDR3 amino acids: CASSQGTGGYTQYF. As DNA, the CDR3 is TGTGCCAGCAGCCAAGGGACAGGGGGCTATACGCAGTATTTT.

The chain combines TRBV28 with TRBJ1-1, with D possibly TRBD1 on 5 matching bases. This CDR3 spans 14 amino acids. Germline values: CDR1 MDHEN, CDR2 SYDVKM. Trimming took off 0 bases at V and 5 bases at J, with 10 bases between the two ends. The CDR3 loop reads CASSLWSEGTEAFF. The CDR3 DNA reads TGTGCCAGCAGTTTATGGAGTGAGGGGACTGAAGCTTTCTTT.

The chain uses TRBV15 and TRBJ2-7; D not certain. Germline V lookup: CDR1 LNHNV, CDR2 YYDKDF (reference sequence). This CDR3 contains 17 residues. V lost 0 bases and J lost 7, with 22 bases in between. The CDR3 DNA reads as TGTGCCACCAGCAGAGAGTCGGCTTTCCTTAGGCGGACGGAGCAGTACTTC. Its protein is CATSRESAFLRRTEQYF.

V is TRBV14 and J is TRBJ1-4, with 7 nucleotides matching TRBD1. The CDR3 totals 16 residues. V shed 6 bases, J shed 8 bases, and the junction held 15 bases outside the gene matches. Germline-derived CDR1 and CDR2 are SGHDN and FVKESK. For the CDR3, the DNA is TGTGCCAGCAGTCGATCACAGGGGACCTTTAGAGAAAAACTGTTTTTT. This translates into CASSRSQGTFREKLFF.

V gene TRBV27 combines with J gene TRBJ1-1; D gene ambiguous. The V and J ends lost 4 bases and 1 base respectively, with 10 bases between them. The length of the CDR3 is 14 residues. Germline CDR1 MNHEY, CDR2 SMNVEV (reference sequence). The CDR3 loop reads CASSSLGGNTEAFF. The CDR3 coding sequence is TGTGCCAGCAGTTCCCTGGGTGGGAACACTGAAGCTTTCTTT.

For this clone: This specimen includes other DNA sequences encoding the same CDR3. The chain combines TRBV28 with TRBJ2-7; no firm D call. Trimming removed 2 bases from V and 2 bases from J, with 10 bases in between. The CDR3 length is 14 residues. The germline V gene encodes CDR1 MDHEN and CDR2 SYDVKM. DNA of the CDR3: TGTGCCAGCAGTTTACCCCCGGGCGCCTACGAGCAGTACTTC. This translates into CASSLPPGAYEQYF.

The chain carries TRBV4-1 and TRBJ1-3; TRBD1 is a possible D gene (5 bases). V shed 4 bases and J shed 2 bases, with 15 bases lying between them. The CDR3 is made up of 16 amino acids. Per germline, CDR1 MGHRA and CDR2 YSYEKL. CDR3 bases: TGCGCCAGCAGCCGTAGACAGCAAATTACTGGAAACACCATATATTTT. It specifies CASSRRQQITGNTIYF.

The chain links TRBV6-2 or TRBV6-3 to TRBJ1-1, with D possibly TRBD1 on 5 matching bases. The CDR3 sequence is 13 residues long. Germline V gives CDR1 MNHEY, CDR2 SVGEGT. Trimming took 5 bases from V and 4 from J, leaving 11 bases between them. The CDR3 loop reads CASSGWGSTEAFF. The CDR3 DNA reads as TGTGCCAGCAGTGGGTGGGGGAGCACTGAAGCTTTCTTT.

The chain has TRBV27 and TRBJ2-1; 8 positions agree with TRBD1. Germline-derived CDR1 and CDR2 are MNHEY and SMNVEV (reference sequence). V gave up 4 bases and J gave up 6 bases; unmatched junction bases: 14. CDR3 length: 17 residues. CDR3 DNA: TGTGCCAGCAGTTGGACAGGGAGAACCAGGTCGGGCAATGAGCAGTTCTTC. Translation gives CASSWTGRTRSGNEQFF.

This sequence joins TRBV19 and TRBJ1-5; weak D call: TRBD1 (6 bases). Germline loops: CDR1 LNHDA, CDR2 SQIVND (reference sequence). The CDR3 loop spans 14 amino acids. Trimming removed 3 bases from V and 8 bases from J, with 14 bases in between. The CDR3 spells CASSIGHPGEPQHF. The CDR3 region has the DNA TGTGCCAGTAGTATTGGACACCCAGGGGAGCCCCAGCATTTT.

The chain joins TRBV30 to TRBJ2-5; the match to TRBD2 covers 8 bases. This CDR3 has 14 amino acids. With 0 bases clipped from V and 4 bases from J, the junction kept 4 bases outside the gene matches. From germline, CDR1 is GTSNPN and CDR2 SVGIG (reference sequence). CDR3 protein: CAWSVASGRETQYF. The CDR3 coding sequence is TGTGCCTGGAGTGTGGCTAGCGGGCGAGAGACCCAGTACTTC.

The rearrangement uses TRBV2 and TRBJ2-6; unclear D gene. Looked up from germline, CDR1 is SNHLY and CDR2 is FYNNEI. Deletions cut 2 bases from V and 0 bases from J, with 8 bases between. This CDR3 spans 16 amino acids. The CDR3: CASSERGVSGANVLTF. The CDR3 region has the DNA TGTGCCAGCAGTGAACGCGGTGTCTCTGGGGCCAACGTCCTGACTTTC. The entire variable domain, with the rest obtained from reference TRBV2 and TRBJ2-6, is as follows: EPEVTQTPSHQVTQMGQEVILRCVPISNHLYFYWYRQILGQKVEFLVSFYNNEISEKSEIFDDQFSVERPDGSNFTLKIRSTKLEDSAMYFCASSERGVSGANVLTFGAGSRLTVL.